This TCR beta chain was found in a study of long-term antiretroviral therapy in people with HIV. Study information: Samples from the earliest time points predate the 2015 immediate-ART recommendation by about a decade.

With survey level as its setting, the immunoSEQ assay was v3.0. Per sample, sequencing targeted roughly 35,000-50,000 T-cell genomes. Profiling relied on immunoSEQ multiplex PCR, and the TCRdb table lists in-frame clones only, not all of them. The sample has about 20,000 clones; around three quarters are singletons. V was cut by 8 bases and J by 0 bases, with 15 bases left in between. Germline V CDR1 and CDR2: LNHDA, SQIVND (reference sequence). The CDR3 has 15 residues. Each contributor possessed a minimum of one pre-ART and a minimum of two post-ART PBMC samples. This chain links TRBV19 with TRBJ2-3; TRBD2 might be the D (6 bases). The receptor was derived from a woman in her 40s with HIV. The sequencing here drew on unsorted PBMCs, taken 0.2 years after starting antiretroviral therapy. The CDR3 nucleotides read TGTGCCAGTGGCTTATTGGGGACTAGCACAGATACGCAGTATTTT. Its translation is CASGLLGTSTDTQYF.